This TCR beta chain appears in the sequencing data of a study of cytomegalovirus exposure and HLA in healthy donors. General observations from the study: Relative to the approximately 700-donor mean, N-insertions were reportedly fewer in an Asian-associated ancestry cluster in a later analysis.

About this clone: Its matching antigen is unknown.

PCR employed 60 Vbeta and 13 Jbeta primers. Produced via immunoSEQ multiplex PCR; TCRdb's table is partial and in-frame only. Altogether some 150,000 clones are present, roughly 77% being singletons, with the ten largest covering 2.5% to 4%. The CDR3 is 13 amino acids. Trimming stripped 2 bases from V and 4 bases from J, with 6 bases between. In germline, CDR1 is KGHSH, CDR2 LQKENI. The chain uses TRBV18 and TRBJ2-1; unclear D gene. This TCR was sampled from a middle-aged man in good health and CMV-seronegative. Sequences were obtained from PBMCs. The CDR3 DNA follows: TGTGCCAGCTCACCAACAAATTACAATGAGCAGTTCTTC. Translated: CASSPTNYNEQFF.